The subject of this entry is one T cell receptor (beta chain). Its antigen is not known. Combining a sample-barcoded 5' primer with a J-beta primer mix, a second PCR ran for about 7 to 11 cycles. Every single cDNA molecule received a tag from a template-switch adaptor with 12 random nucleotides. Any given sample supplied a minimum of 2.5 million CDR3-containing paired-end reads. TCRdb processed the 5' RACE reads anew with MiXCR; each CDR3 protein has one entry. This sample has fewer than 950,000 distinct CDR3 sequences, with about 53% found just once. The sample providers were healthy Caucasian people from Russia, aged roughly 6 to 100. These data belong to a study of blood T cells in healthy people across ages. With 3 bases clipped from V and 4 bases from J, the junction kept 3 bases outside the gene matches. This CDR3 has 15 amino acids. General study findings and limits: Whereas aged donors had fewer naive CD4+ cells, long-lived donors had more of them and higher diversity.

The sequenced material came from blood. The chain couples TRBV12-3 or TRBV12-4 to TRBJ1-2, with 12 bases that match TRBD1. The source of this sequence is a man older than 75 in good health. This chain's CDR3 is CASSFRDRGPYGYTF. The CDR3 DNA reads TGTGCCAGCAGTTTCCGGGACAGGGGGCCCTATGGCTACACCTTC.